A selection of T cell receptor beta chains follows, all from one sample in a study of PD-1 and CTLA-4 blockade in melanoma. TCRdb's copy holds only in-frame clones and misses some; the assay was immunoSEQ multiplex PCR. The data show 9,000 to 13,000 clones, with 82% seen just once and about a third held by the top ten. Specimen: CD8+ T cells from peripheral blood, collected from a patient given anti-PD-1 treatment. The receptors come from a human donor with melanoma. The CDR3 runs from the conserved cysteine through the conserved F or W. A D gene is named only where the DNA matches it firmly. A clone size is listed for some rows: how often the clone was seen (once, few, many), or a class if it is expanded.

V	length	J	D	size	CDR3	DNA
TRBV19	11	TRBJ2-7	NA	NA	CASRKGGEQYF	TGTGCCAGTAGAAAAGGAGGCGAGCAGTACTTC
TRBV5-6	15	TRBJ1-6	TRBD1	NA	CASSSDRGMNSPLHF	TGTGCCAGCAGCTCCGACAGGGGTATGAATTCACCCCTCCACTTT
TRBV29-1	12	TRBJ1-1	NA	NA	CSVADGNTEAFF	TGCAGCGTTGCGGACGGGAACACTGAAGCTTTCTTT
TRBV7-9	12	TRBJ2-1	NA	NA	CASSFQMGEQFF	TGTGCCAGCAGCTTCCAAATGGGCGAGCAGTTCTTC
TRBV9	15	TRBJ2-1	NA	NA	CASTPRSFSYNEQFF	TGTGCCAGCACCCCTCGGAGTTTCTCCTACAATGAGCAGTTCTTC
TRBV7-9	15	TRBJ2-1	TRBD2	NA	CASGLGAGGDNEQFF	TGTGCCAGCGGACTCGGAGCGGGAGGGGACAATGAGCAGTTCTTC
TRBV9	13	TRBJ2-7	TRBD1	few	CASSGDRAYEQYF	TGTGCCAGCAGCGGGGACAGGGCCTACGAGCAGTACTTC
TRBV10-2	12	TRBJ2-5	NA	once	CASSESKETQYF	TGCGCCAGCAGTGAGTCGAAAGAGACCCAGTACTTC
TRBV13	14	TRBJ2-7	TRBD1	NA	CASSPGQGAYEQYF	TGTGCCAGCAGCCCCGGACAGGGGGCCTACGAGCAGTACTTC
TRBV11-2	15	TRBJ2-2	NA	NA	CASSLSLPNTGELFF	TGTGCCAGCAGTCTTAGCCTACCGAACACCGGGGAGCTGTTTTTT
TRBV5-1	11	TRBJ2-1	NA	NA	CASSFPGEQFF	TGCGCCAGCAGCTTCCCAGGTGAGCAGTTCTTC
TRBV21-1	18	TRBJ2-3	NA	once	CASSKEALAKSSTDTQYF	TGTGCCAGCAGCAAGGAGGCCCTAGCGAAATCTAGCACAGATACGCAGTATTTT
TRBV11-3	17	TRBJ2-7	TRBD1	NA	CASSLDRSDRSSYEQYF	TGTGCCAGCAGCTTAGATCGGTCGGACAGGAGCTCCTACGAGCAGTACTTC
TRBV13	17	TRBJ2-1	TRBD2	NA	CASSLRGLAVTYNEQFF	TGTGCCAGCAGCTTAAGGGGACTAGCGGTTACCTACAATGAGCAGTTCTTC
TRBV7-9	12	TRBJ2-7	NA	NA	CASSLWDYEQYF	TGTGCCAGCAGCTTATGGGACTACGAGCAGTACTTC
TRBV11-3	14	TRBJ1-1	NA	NA	CASSSGSANTEAFF	TGTGCCAGCAGCTCCGGATCGGCGAACACTGAAGCTTTCTTT
TRBV10-1	12	TRBJ2-4	TRBD2	NA	CASSERGDIQYF	TGCGCCAGCAGTGAGCGGGGGGACATTCAGTACTTC
TRBV7-9	13	TRBJ2-7	NA	NA	CASSLAGGYEQYF	TGTGCCAGCAGCTTAGCGGGGGGCTACGAGCAGTACTTC
TRBV7-9	13	TRBJ2-6	NA	NA	CASSLGVTTVLTF	TGTGCCAGCAGCCTGGGGGTTACAACCGTCCTGACTTTC
TRBV7-9	15	TRBJ2-3	TRBD2	NA	CASSSLAGMTDTQYF	TGTGCCAGCAGCTCGCTAGCGGGGATGACAGATACGCAGTATTTT
TRBV27	15	TRBJ1-5	TRBD1	NA	CASSPGQAGNQPQHF	TGTGCCAGCAGTCCAGGACAGGCCGGCAATCAGCCCCAGCATTTT
TRBV7-2	15	TRBJ2-3	TRBD2	NA	CASSVLAGLTDTQYF	TGTGCCAGCAGCGTACTAGCGGGGCTAACAGATACGCAGTATTTT
TRBV13	15	TRBJ2-7	TRBD2	NA	CASSPQREGLYEQYF	TGTGCCAGCAGCCCCCAGCGGGAGGGCCTCTACGAGCAGTACTTC
TRBV12-3/TRBV12-4	13	TRBJ2-7	NA	NA	CASSQPRTYEQYF	TGTGCCAGCAGCCAACCTAGAACCTACGAGCAGTACTTC
TRBV30	11	TRBJ1-2	NA	NA	CAWTPADGYTF	TGTGCCTGGACCCCGGCGGATGGCTACACCTTC
TRBV9	14	TRBJ1-2	NA	NA	CASSPVGSNYGYTF	TGTGCCAGCAGCCCCGTTGGCAGTAACTATGGCTACACCTTC
TRBV27	14	TRBJ1-2	NA	NA	CASSLNKGGYGYTF	TGTGCCAGCAGTTTAAACAAGGGGGGCTATGGCTACACCTTC
TRBV19	15	TRBJ2-1	NA	NA	CASSIGSGPSNEQFF	TGTGCCAGTAGTATTGGGTCGGGGCCTTCGAATGAGCAGTTCTTC
TRBV13	13	TRBJ2-5	NA	NA	CASSRGPQETQYF	TGTGCCAGCAGCCGAGGACCTCAAGAGACCCAGTACTTC
TRBV6-1	14	TRBJ1-2	NA	NA	CASSEWEGIAGYTF	TGTGCCAGCAGTGAATGGGAAGGGATTGCTGGCTACACCTTC
TRBV9	15	TRBJ2-3	TRBD1	NA	CASSPGTDFTDTQYF	TGTGCCAGCAGCCCCGGGACAGACTTCACAGATACGCAGTATTTT
TRBV15	15	TRBJ1-4	TRBD1	NA	CATSRRGQTPEKLFF	TGTGCCACCAGCAGGAGGGGGCAGACTCCTGAAAAACTGTTTTTT
TRBV27	13	TRBJ2-1	NA	NA	CASSLAEYNEQFF	TGTGCCAGCAGTTTAGCCGAGTACAATGAGCAGTTCTTC
TRBV6-2/TRBV6-3	11	TRBJ2-1	NA	NA	CASSLNHEQFF	TGTGCCAGCAGTCTCAACCATGAGCAGTTCTTC
TRBV7-9	14	TRBJ2-7	NA	NA	CASSATGSGAEQYF	TGTGCCAGCAGCGCGACAGGTTCGGGAGCCGAGCAGTACTTC
TRBV6-5	14	TRBJ1-1	NA	NA	CASSYSGGPTEAFF	TGTGCCAGCAGTTACTCTGGGGGGCCCACTGAAGCTTTCTTT
TRBV9	16	TRBJ2-3	TRBD2	medium-sized	CASSPAGAGGTDTQYF	TGTGCCAGCAGCCCCGCCGGAGCGGGGGGCACAGATACGCAGTATTTT
TRBV7-6	17	TRBJ2-7	TRBD1	NA	CASSPAPWQGASYEQYF	TGTGCCAGCAGCCCCGCCCCTTGGCAGGGGGCGTCCTACGAGCAGTACTTC
TRBV13	15	TRBJ1-4	TRBD1	NA	CASSYSGQTNEKLFF	TGTGCCAGCAGCTACTCGGGACAGACGAATGAAAAACTGTTTTTT
TRBV7-9	15	TRBJ1-1	NA	few	CASSPTLGEFSEAFF	TGTGCCAGCAGCCCCACGCTGGGGGAATTCTCTGAAGCTTTCTTT
TRBV9	14	TRBJ2-7	TRBD1	NA	CASSVTDRAYEQYF	TGTGCCAGCAGCGTAACGGACAGGGCCTACGAGCAGTACTTC
TRBV11-3	15	TRBJ2-1	NA	NA	CASSGGLFNLLEQFF	TGTGCCAGCAGCGGCGGGCTTTTTAACCTCCTCGAGCAGTTCTTC
TRBV6-5	14	TRBJ2-7	NA	NA	CASSSPSGAGEQYF	TGTGCCAGCAGTTCCCCCTCGGGGGCGGGTGAGCAGTACTTC
TRBV6-5	15	TRBJ2-3	NA	few	CASSYSEQGWDTQYF	TGTGCCAGCAGTTACTCGGAACAGGGTTGGGATACGCAGTATTTT
TRBV9	17	TRBJ1-4	NA	once	CASSGRREQGGDEKLFF	TGTGCCAGCAGCGGCCGCCGCGAACAGGGAGGAGATGAAAAACTGTTTTTT
TRBV7-9	14	TRBJ2-1	NA	NA	CASSSGLHYNEQFF	TGTGCCAGCAGCTCGGGACTCCACTACAATGAGCAGTTCTTC
TRBV2	13	TRBJ1-2	NA	NA	CASRLTVNYGYTF	TGTGCCAGCAGGCTGACAGTTAACTATGGCTACACCTTC
TRBV27	13	TRBJ2-7	NA	NA	CASSNHLPYEQYF	TGTGCCAGCAGTAATCATCTACCGTACGAGCAGTACTTC
TRBV9	17	TRBJ2-2	NA	NA	CASSASSGTRNTGELFF	TGTGCCAGCAGCGCTTCCTCCGGGACACGAAACACCGGGGAGCTGTTTTTT
TRBV7-8	16	TRBJ2-5	TRBD2	NA	CASSVTSGSYRETQYF	TGTGCCAGCAGCGTAACTAGCGGGAGCTACAGAGAGACCCAGTACTTC
TRBV28	16	TRBJ1-5	NA	NA	CASSFRGTGVNQPQHF	TGTGCCAGCAGTTTTCGTGGAACAGGCGTCAATCAGCCCCAGCATTTT
TRBV11-2	11	TRBJ2-1	NA	NA	CASSLNNEQFF	TGTGCCAGCAGCCTAAACAATGAGCAGTTCTTC
TRBV27	17	TRBJ2-3	TRBD2	once	CASSLYSGGGSTDTQYF	TGTGCCAGCAGTTTATATAGCGGGGGTGGTTCCACAGATACGCAGTATTTT
TRBV5-4	19	TRBJ2-1	TRBD2	NA	CASSLAQTSGGSSYNEQFF	TGTGCCAGCAGCTTGGCCCAGACTAGCGGGGGAAGCTCCTACAATGAGCAGTTCTTC
TRBV2	15	TRBJ2-3	TRBD1	NA	CASRETGYDTDTQYF	TGTGCCAGCAGGGAGACAGGGTACGATACAGATACGCAGTATTTT
TRBV6-5	13	TRBJ2-7	NA	once	CASWEREPGEQYF	TGTGCCAGCTGGGAAAGGGAACCTGGCGAGCAGTACTTC
TRBV7-9	12	TRBJ1-2	NA	NA	CASSSTAYGYTF	TGTGCCAGCAGTTCGACAGCCTATGGCTACACCTTC
TRBV19	14	TRBJ1-1	NA	NA	CASRVSESFTEAFF	TGTGCCAGTAGGGTCAGCGAGTCGTTCACTGAAGCTTTCTTT